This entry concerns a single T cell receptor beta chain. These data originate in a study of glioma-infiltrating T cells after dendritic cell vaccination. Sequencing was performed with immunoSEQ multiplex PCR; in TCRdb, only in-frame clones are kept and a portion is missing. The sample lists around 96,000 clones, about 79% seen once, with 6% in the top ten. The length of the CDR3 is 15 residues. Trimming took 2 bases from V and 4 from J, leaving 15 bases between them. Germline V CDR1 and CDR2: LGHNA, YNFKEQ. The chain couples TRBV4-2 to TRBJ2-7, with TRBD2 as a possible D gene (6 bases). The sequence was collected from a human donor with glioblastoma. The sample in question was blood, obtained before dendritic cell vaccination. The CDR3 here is CASSQNAGSLYEQYF. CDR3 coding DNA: TGTGCCAGCAGCCAAAACGCGGGATCGCTTTACGAGCAGTACTTC.